This T cell receptor (beta chain) was documented in a study of blood T cell repertoires in COVID-19. Whole-study context: Acute and convalescent COVID-19 samples came from the United States, Italy and Spain. Nucleic acid was either cDNA or gDNA, and it came from T cells, B-cell-depleted T cells, or PBMCs.

Authors' analysis steps: Quantification of nucleated cells was approximated via reference gene primer amplification. Here immunoSEQ multiplex PCR was the method, and the copy in TCRdb shows in-frame clones only, minus some. V, J and clone size were drawn from that table, and D and trimming were deduced from the DNA. The top ten clones hold roughly 30% of a sample with about 110,000 clones, more than 80% of them seen once. The TCR sequence derives from a woman over 75 with acute or convalescent COVID-19. Sequenced input: peripheral blood.

The CDR3 is CASRAGTGISYEQYF. CDR3 sequence (DNA): TGTGCCAGTAGAGCCGGGACAGGGATCTCCTACGAGCAGTACTTC. The chain uses TRBV19 and TRBJ2-7; 9 nucleotides match TRBD1. CDR3 length: 15 residues. Germline loops: CDR1 LNHDA, CDR2 SQIVND (reference sequence). Trimming took 6 bases from V and 0 from J; bases not matched to a gene: 6.